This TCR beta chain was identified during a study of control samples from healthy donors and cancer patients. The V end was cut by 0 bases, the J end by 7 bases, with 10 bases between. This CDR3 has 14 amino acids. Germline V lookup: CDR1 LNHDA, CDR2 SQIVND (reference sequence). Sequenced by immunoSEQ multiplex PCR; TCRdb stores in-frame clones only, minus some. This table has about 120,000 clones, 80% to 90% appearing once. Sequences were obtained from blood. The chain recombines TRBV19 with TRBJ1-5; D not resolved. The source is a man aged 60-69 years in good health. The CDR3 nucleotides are TGTGCCAGTAGTATAGACCCATACCGCCAGCCCCAGCATTTT. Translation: CASSIDPYRQPQHF.